A single TCR beta chain is shown here with its context. An end of the junction does not agree with germline; a read error may underlie this. The data derive from a study of cytomegalovirus exposure and HLA in healthy donors. Primers: 60 Vbeta forward and 13 Jbeta reverse. Sequencing used immunoSEQ multiplex PCR; TCRdb keeps in-frame clones, though not all of them. The sample lists 200,000 to 250,000 clones; more than 60% were seen once. Germline values: CDR1 GTSNPN, CDR2 SVGIG (reference sequence). The CDR3 runs 14 residues. The rearrangement links TRBV30 to TRBJ2-3; 7 bases line up with TRBD2. This TCR was recovered from a woman in her 30s in good health and CMV-seronegative. The material sequenced was PBMCs. CDR3 DNA sequence: TGTGCCTGGAGTTTTTCTAGCGGCACAGGTACGCAGTATTTT. Translating gives CAWSFSSGTGTQYF.